The 29 T cell receptor beta chains below come from one sample, sequenced in a study of human T cells and chemical hapten exposure. TCRdb processed the RACE reads anew with MiXCR; each CDR3 protein has one entry. The data hold under 150,000 distinct CDR3 sequences, with 9% to 14% observed a single time. Noted time point: patch test 1, 2 weeks after DPC sensitization. Treatment here: therapeutic diphenylcyclopropenone sensitization with weekly scalp DPC. The sequenced sample was whole blood, obtained in connection with sensitization to the hapten diphenylcyclopropenone (DPC). The source is a woman aged 45-60 years with alopecia areata. Some clones in this sample may be carry-over from other donors' samples.

This clonotype was recorded a few times. This chain links TRBV3-1 with TRBJ2-1; D may be TRBD2 (5 bases). The germline V and J ends were trimmed by 1 base and 7 bases, with 17 bases remaining between them. CDR3 size: 16 residues. Germline-derived CDR1 and CDR2 are LGHDT and YNNKEL (reference sequence). CDR3 in amino acids: CASSQGGLVTRNEQFF. The CDR3, as DNA: TGTGCCAGCAGCCAAGGAGGGTTAGTCACCCGGAATGAGCAGTTCTTC.

This clonotype occurred once. The chain couples TRBV6-5 to TRBJ1-6; weak D call: TRBD1 (5 bases). The germline CDR1 and CDR2 sequences are MNHEY and SVGAGI. V shed 0 bases and J shed 9 bases, with 15 bases lying between them. The CDR3 is 16 amino acids. CDR3 sequence: CASSYSGYGAASPLHF. The CDR3 DNA sequence: TGTGCCAGCAGTTACTCTGGTTACGGGGCGGCTTCACCCCTCCACTTT.

A few counts support this clonotype. CDR3 sequence (DNA): TGTGCCAGCAGTACCGACGGGAGACTACATGGCTACACCTTC. The encoded protein is CASSTDGRLHGYTF. This sequence joins TRBV28 and TRBJ1-2; D remains unclear. CDR3 length: 14 residues. Trimming shortened V by 5 bases and J by 6 bases, and 16 bases separated the two germline ends. Germline V gene data show CDR1 as MDHEN and CDR2 as SYDVKM.

This clonotype was recorded many times. This chain joins TRBV14 and TRBJ1-1; no clear D. Germline CDR1 SGHDN, CDR2 FVKESK. V lost 1 base and J 7 bases, leaving 16 bases between the germline ends. This CDR3 region has 15 residues. The CDR3 sequence: CASSQGIGRLGEAFF. The CDR3 coding sequence is TGTGCCAGCAGCCAAGGAATCGGCAGACTGGGTGAAGCTTTCTTT.

DNA of the CDR3: TGTGCCAGCAGGTTGCACCCTGAGGAAAAACTGTTTTTT. Translated: CASRLHPEEKLFF. This chain uses TRBV2 with TRBJ1-4; D is undetermined. The germline V gene has CDR1 SNHLY and CDR2 FYNNEI. The CDR3 consists of 13 residues. V lost 6 bases, J lost 8 bases, and 13 bases lay in between.

This clonotype came up many times. The V gene is TRBV29-1, the J gene TRBJ1-2; tentatively, D is TRBD1 (6 bases). The CDR3 extends over 14 amino acids. Trimming left V 3 bases short and J 4 bases short, with 15 bases between. Germline lookup yields CDR1 SQVTM and CDR2 ANQGSEA. This CDR3 is CSVEDGGTPYGYTF. In nucleotides, the CDR3 is TGCAGCGTTGAGGATGGCGGGACACCCTATGGCTACACCTTC.

A few counts support this clonotype. The rearrangement joins TRBV10-2 to TRBJ2-5; the match to TRBD2 covers 8 bases. Unmatched junction bases numbered 2, after V lost 4 bases and J lost 4 bases. Germline CDR1 is WSHSY and CDR2 is SAAADI. This CDR3 comprises 13 residues. CDR3 amino acids: CASSGLAGETQYF. The CDR3 DNA is TGCGCCAGCAGTGGGCTAGCGGGAGAGACCCAGTACTTC.

This chain uses TRBV9 with TRBJ2-7, with D unclear. The CDR3 consists of 14 residues. The V end was cut by 0 bases, the J end by 1 base, with 8 bases between. Germline lookup yields CDR1 SGDLS and CDR2 YYNGEE. This chain's CDR3 is CASSVEAGSYEQYF. The CDR3 bases are TGTGCCAGCAGCGTAGAGGCAGGTTCCTACGAGCAGTACTTC.

The chain recombines TRBV28 with TRBJ2-1; D ambiguous. The CDR3 has 15 amino acids. Trimming removed 3 bases from V and 0 bases from J, with 9 bases in between. CDR1 and CDR2 from the germline V gene are MDHEN and SYDVKM. CDR3 nucleotides: TGTGCCAGCAGTTTTGAAGCCTTCTCCTACAATGAGCAGTTCTTC. Its translation is CASSFEAFSYNEQFF.

For this clonotype: A read error may produce the germline difference seen at one junction end. The rearrangement links TRBV7-9 to TRBJ2-7; tentatively, D is TRBD1 or TRBD2 (5 bases each). The CDR3 is made up of 13 amino acids. Germline CDR1 SEHNR, CDR2 FQNEAQ (reference sequence). The chain's CDR3 is CVSAGDHLYEQYF. The DNA for the CDR3 is TGTGTCAGCGCCGGGGACCACCTTTACGAGCAGTACTTC.

The chain uses TRBV2 and TRBJ2-3; TRBD2 might be the D (6 bases). The CDR3 consists of 15 residues. Germline assignment: CDR1 SNHLY and CDR2 FYNNEI. V was cut by 9 bases and J by 2 bases, with 18 bases left in between. CDR3 sequence (DNA): TGTGCCAGTCTCGGGGGTAGCCGAGACACAGATACGCAGTATTTT. Its protein is CASLGGSRDTDTQYF. Together with reference TRBV2 and TRBJ2-3, the CDR3 gives the full variable domain: EPEVTQTPSHQVTQMGQEVILRCVPISNHLYFYWYRQILGQKVEFLVSFYNNEISEKSEIFDDQFSVERPDGSNFTLKIRSTKLEDSAMYFCASLGGSRDTDTQYFGPGTRLTVL.

This clonotype was detected only a few times. The CDR3 loop is CASSLTSSYGYTF. CDR3 nucleotides: TGTGCCAGCAGCTTAACGTCGTCCTATGGCTACACCTTC. The chain recombines TRBV7-2 with TRBJ1-2; no clear D. Trimming removed 2 bases from V and 4 bases from J, with 8 bases in between. The CDR3 totals 13 residues. The V gene's germline CDR1 is SGHTA and CDR2 FQGNSA.

This clonotype was recorded many times. V gene TRBV11-2 combines with J gene TRBJ2-7; D call uncertain. The CDR3 extends over 14 amino acids. Germline V gene lookup returns CDR1 SGHAT and CDR2 FQNNGV. V lost 2 bases, J lost 2 bases, and 10 bases lay in between. This CDR3 is CASSLQQMTYEQYF. CDR3 nucleotide sequence: TGTGCCAGCAGCTTACAACAGATGACCTACGAGCAGTACTTC.

This clonotype has ten or more counts. The genes are TRBV24-1 and TRBJ1-1, with D perhaps TRBD1 (6 bases). Trimming stripped 3 bases from V and 6 bases from J, with 13 bases between. The germline CDR1 and CDR2 sequences are KGHDR and SFDVKD. The CDR3 is 14 amino acids. In DNA, the CDR3 is TGTGCCACCAGTGATACAACAGGGCGTGCTGAAGCTTTCTTT. Protein: CATSDTTGRAEAFF.

DNA for the CDR3: TGCGCCAGCAGACTACTCAGTCAGCGAGCGAACACCGGGGAGCTGTTTTTT. Its translation: CASRLLSQRANTGELFF. The chain is built from TRBV5-1 and TRBJ2-2; D gene unclear. V was trimmed by 5 bases and J by 0 bases, leaving 17 bases between them. The CDR3 has 17 residues. Germline CDR1 and CDR2: SGHRS and YFSETQ.

Worth noting for this clonotype: Compared with germline, one end of the junction differs, possibly owing to a read error. This chain connects TRBV12-3 or TRBV12-4 to TRBJ2-1; TRBD1 agrees at 7 bases. The CDR3 has 15 residues. The CDR3 region has the DNA TGTGCCAGCAGCCCAAGACAGGGCCGACGCAATGAGCATTTCTTC. Protein: CASSPRQGRRNEHFF.

V is TRBV5-6 and J is TRBJ2-3; 15 nucleotides line up with TRBD2. CDR3 length: 15 residues. After removal of 4 bases from V and 9 bases from J, the junction contained 6 bases not matched to a gene. Germline CDR1 and CDR2: SGHDT and YYEEEE. CDR3 residues: CASSTGLAGGPTQYF. CDR3 bases: TGTGCCAGCAGCACCGGACTAGCGGGAGGGCCCACGCAGTATTTT. Full variable domain (remainder filled in from reference TRBV5-6 and TRBJ2-3): DAGVTQSPTHLIKTRGQQVTLRCSPKSGHDTVSWYQQALGQGPQFIFQYYEEEERQRGNFPDRFSGHQFPNYSSELNVNALLLGDSALYLCASSTGLAGGPTQYFGPGTRLTVL.

This clonotype was observed at least ten times. The V and J genes are TRBV19 and TRBJ1-4; D is uncertain. CDR1 is LNHDA and CDR2 is SQIVND in the germline V gene (reference sequence). The CDR3 has 13 residues. V lost 5 bases, J lost 7 bases, and 11 bases lay in between. This chain's CDR3 is CASSFRPAEKLFF. The CDR3 bases are TGTGCCAGTAGTTTCCGACCGGCTGAAAAACTGTTTTTT.

The V and J genes are TRBV29-1 and TRBJ1-2; tentatively, D is TRBD1 (6 bases). The germline V gene encodes CDR1 SQVTM and CDR2 ANQGSEA. The CDR3 is made up of 13 amino acids. V lost 8 bases and J 8 bases, leaving 21 bases between the germline ends. The CDR3 loop reads CSSYQWGAYGYTF. The DNA for the CDR3 is TGCAGCTCCTATCAGTGGGGGGCATACGGCTACACCTTC.

In this sample, this clonotype turned up many times. The genes are TRBV2 and TRBJ1-1; D not resolved. In germline, CDR1 is SNHLY, CDR2 FYNNEI. Trimming cost V 3 bases and J 0 bases, with 11 bases left between them. CDR3 length equals 15 residues. CDR3 residues: CASSDLGPLNTEAFF. The CDR3 DNA sequence: TGTGCCAGCAGTGACCTTGGCCCACTGAACACTGAAGCTTTCTTT. Full variable domain (rest looked up from reference TRBV2 and TRBJ1-1): EPEVTQTPSHQVTQMGQEVILRCVPISNHLYFYWYRQILGQKVEFLVSFYNNEISEKSEIFDDQFSVERPDGSNFTLKIRSTKLEDSAMYFCASSDLGPLNTEAFFGQGTRLTVV.

This clonotype was observed a single time. An end of the junction differs from the germline gene, which may be a read error. The J gene is TRBJ1-1, the V gene TRBV4-1; tentatively, D is TRBD1 (5 bases). The germline V gene has CDR1 MGHRA and CDR2 YSYEKL. The CDR3 has 18 residues. The CDR3 sequence is CASSQVPGVQAMNTEAFF. For the CDR3, the DNA is TGCGCCAGCAGCCAAGTACCGGGGGTCCAGGCAATGAACACCGAAGCTTTCTTT.

The V and J genes are TRBV5-1 and TRBJ1-1; TRBD1 is a possible D gene (5 bases). Trimming removed 2 bases at V and 3 bases at J, with 14 bases between. Germline CDR1 and CDR2: SGHRS and YFSETQ. The CDR3 length is 15 residues. CDR3 nucleotide sequence: TGCGCCAGCAGCTTCTTAGGGGCCAGGGACACTGAAGCTTTCTTT. Residues: CASSFLGARDTEAFF.

This clonotype was seen only a few times. V usage is TRBV18 and J usage is TRBJ1-4, with 8 bases that match TRBD1. The trim removed 6 bases at V and 4 bases at J, leaving 10 bases unmatched. Germline V gene lookup returns CDR1 KGHSH and CDR2 LQKENI. The CDR3 covers 16 residues. As DNA, the CDR3 is TGTGCCAGCTCGCCGACCGGGACAGGTCTTAATGAAAAACTGTTTTTT. Translating it yields CASSPTGTGLNEKLFF.

This clonotype came up many times. V and J are TRBV20-1 and TRBJ2-3; D not certain. CDR3 length equals 15 residues. Per germline, CDR1 DFQATT and CDR2 SNEGSKA (reference sequence). Trimming shortened V by 3 bases and J by 3 bases, and 16 bases separated the two germline ends. The CDR3: CSARYSLLATDTQYF. The CDR3 DNA follows: TGCAGTGCTAGGTACAGCCTACTGGCGACAGATACGCAGTATTTT.

This clonotype was recorded at least ten times. The chain links TRBV5-5 to TRBJ2-2; 8 bases fit TRBD2. Germline CDR1 SGHKS, CDR2 YYEKEE (reference sequence). Unmatched junction bases numbered 5, after V lost 7 bases and J lost 0 bases. The CDR3 consists of 15 residues. CDR3 sequence (DNA): TGTGCCAGCTGGCCACTAGCGGCGAACACCGGGGAGCTGTTTTTT. The encoded protein is CASWPLAANTGELFF.

The sample holds many counts of this clonotype. The chain carries TRBV6-2 or TRBV6-3 and TRBJ2-7; no reliable D call. The ends were cut back, 7 bases at V and 3 bases at J, with 13 bases in the middle. Germline CDR1 reads MNHEY; CDR2 reads SVGEGT. This CDR3 comprises 13 residues. This chain's CDR3 is CASNTPTGYEQYF. CDR3 DNA: TGTGCCAGCAATACACCGACCGGCTACGAGCAGTACTTC.

This clonotype was found a few times. The chain couples TRBV7-2 to TRBJ2-1; no reliable D call. This CDR3 contains 11 residues. V was pared by 5 bases and J by 6 bases, with 5 bases between. Germline V lookup: CDR1 SGHTA, CDR2 FQGNSA. This CDR3 is CASSVLNEQFF. In DNA form, the CDR3 reads TGTGCCAGCAGCGTCCTCAATGAGCAGTTCTTC.

The rearrangement links TRBV20-1 to TRBJ2-5; 7 bases match TRBD1. Trimming cost V 2 bases and J 4 bases; bases outside gene matches: 4. Per germline, CDR1 DFQATT and CDR2 SNEGSKA (reference sequence). The CDR3 is 13 amino acids. As DNA, the CDR3 is TGCAGTGCTAGATGGGACAGTTCAGAGACCCAGTACTTC. Encoded protein: CSARWDSSETQYF.

Only a few counts were recorded for this clonotype. This chain connects TRBV7-2 to TRBJ1-5, with D tentatively TRBD1 (5 bases). The CDR3 spans 15 residues. V shed 4 bases and J shed 9 bases, with 19 bases lying between them. The germline V gene encodes CDR1 SGHTA and CDR2 FQGNSA. CDR3 protein: CASSSSPIVGGPQHF. The CDR3 nucleotides are TGTGCCAGCAGCTCTTCCCCGATCGTGGGGGGGCCCCAGCATTTT. Together with reference TRBV7-2 and TRBJ1-5, the CDR3 gives the full variable domain: GAGVSQSPSNKVTEKGKDVELRCDPISGHTALYWYRQSLGQGLEFLIYFQGNSAPDKSGLPSDRFSAERTGGSVSTLTIQRTQQEDSAVYLCASSSSPIVGGPQHFGDGTRLSIL.